The 5 T cell receptor beta chains given below trace back to one sample, sequenced in a study of blood T cell repertoires in COVID-19. Data came from immunoSEQ multiplex PCR; TCRdb stores just in-frame clones and leaves some out. Of roughly 160,000 clones in the sample, 79% were seen once. The sequenced sample consisted of peripheral blood. The source is a woman aged 55-69 years with COVID-19, enrolled during active disease.

This clone has a handful of counts. The chain recombines TRBV29-1 with TRBJ2-3; TRBD2 matches at 7 bases. V gave up 3 bases and J gave up 7 bases; unmatched junction bases: 10. CDR3 length equals 14 residues. Looked up from germline, CDR1 is SQVTM and CDR2 is ANQGSEA. The CDR3 here is CSVELRTGGHTQYF. The CDR3 nucleotides read TGCAGCGTTGAGTTACGAACGGGGGGACATACGCAGTATTTT.

This rearrangement joins TRBV9 to TRBJ2-7; 8 bases line up with TRBD2. The CDR3 length is 14 residues. Germline-derived CDR1 and CDR2 are SGDLS and YYNGEE. V lost 4 bases, J lost 6 bases, and 9 bases stayed unmatched. The CDR3 loop reads CASSSGTSRFEQYF. CDR3 nucleotides: TGTGCCAGCAGCTCCGGGACTAGTCGTTTCGAGCAGTACTTC. Full variable domain (outside the CDR3, taken from reference TRBV9 and TRBJ2-7): DSGVTQTPKHLITATGQRVTLRCSPRSGDLSVYWYQQSLDQGLQFLIQYYNGEERAKGNILERFSAQQFPDLHSELNLSSLELGDSALYFCASSSGTSRFEQYFGPGTRLTVT.

The rearrangement joins TRBV18 to TRBJ1-5; 8 bases match TRBD1. The CDR3 runs to 16 residues. From germline, CDR1 is KGHSH and CDR2 LQKENI. Trimming removed 4 bases from V and 2 bases from J; junction bases left unmatched: 7. CDR3 residues: CASSRTGQGGNQPQHF. CDR3 DNA: TGTGCCAGCTCACGGACCGGACAGGGCGGCAATCAGCCCCAGCATTTT. The full variable domain, rest sourced from reference TRBV18 and TRBJ1-5, is NAGVMQNPRHLVRRRGQEARLRCSPMKGHSHVYWYRQLPEEGLKFMVYLQKENIIDESGMPKERFSAEFPKEGPSILRIQQVVRGDSAAYFCASSRTGQGGNQPQHFGDGTRLSIL.

V and J are TRBV2 and TRBJ1-1; 8 nucleotides align to TRBD1. V dropped 6 bases and J dropped 4; count of bases not matched to a gene: 4. This CDR3 is 13 amino acids long. Looked up from germline, CDR1 is SNHLY and CDR2 is FYNNEI. CDR3 sequence: CASRLDRVTEAFF. CDR3 DNA: TGTGCCAGCAGATTGGACAGGGTCACTGAAGCTTTCTTT.

The chain couples TRBV6-5 to TRBJ1-6; 7 bases agree with TRBD1. CDR1 and CDR2 (germline): MNHEY, SVGAGI. J gave up 0 bases and V 4 bases, and 3 bases lay outside the gene matches. The CDR3 loop spans 16 amino acids. The CDR3 nucleotides are TGTGCCAGCAGTTTGACAGGGAGCTCCTATAATTCACCCCTCCACTTT. Protein sequence: CASSLTGSSYNSPLHF.